This T cell receptor (beta chain) appears in the sequencing data of a study of blood T cell repertoires in COVID-19. Study-wide context: The study drew acute and convalescent COVID-19 samples from the United States, Italy and Spain. The cDNA or gDNA used as material had been derived from T cells, B-cell-depleted T cells, or PBMCs.

Germline CDR1 and CDR2: LNHDA and SQIVND (reference sequence). CDR3 length equals 13 residues. The V and J ends lost 5 bases and 6 bases respectively, with 14 bases between them. Authors' processing steps: Amplification with reference gene primers provided the estimates of nucleated cell counts. Sequencing used immunoSEQ multiplex PCR; TCRdb keeps in-frame clones, though not all of them. V and J calls and clone size are given by that table; D and trimming were obtained from the DNA. In the table there are 70,000 to 95,000 clones, about 92% of which are singletons. The V gene is TRBV19, the J gene TRBJ2-7; the D is unclear. This TCR came from a woman aged 55-69 years with active COVID-19. Sample: peripheral blood. CDR3 nucleotides: TGTGCCAGTAGTCCTCCTGACAAAGCCGAGCAGTACTTC. Amino acids: CASSPPDKAEQYF.